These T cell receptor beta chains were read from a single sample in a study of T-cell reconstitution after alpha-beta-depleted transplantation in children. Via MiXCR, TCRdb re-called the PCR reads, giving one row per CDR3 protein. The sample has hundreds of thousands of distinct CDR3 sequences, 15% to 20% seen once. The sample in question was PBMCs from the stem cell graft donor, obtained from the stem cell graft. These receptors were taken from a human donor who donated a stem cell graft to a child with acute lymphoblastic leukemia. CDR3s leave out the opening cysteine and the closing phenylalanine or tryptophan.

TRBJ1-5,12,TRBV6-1,ASVQGRGNQPQH
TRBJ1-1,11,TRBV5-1,ASSLDSGTEAF
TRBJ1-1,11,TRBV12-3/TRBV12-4,ASTPMTATEAF
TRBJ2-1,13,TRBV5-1,ASSPEGETPNEQF
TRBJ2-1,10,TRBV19,ASNTQYNEQF
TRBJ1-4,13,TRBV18,ASSPTAGLAEKLF
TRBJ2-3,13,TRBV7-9,ASSPTESSTDTQY
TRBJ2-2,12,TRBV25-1,ASSEVPGTGELF
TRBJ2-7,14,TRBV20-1,SASALGTSGRYEQY
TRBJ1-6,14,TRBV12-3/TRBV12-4,ASSLFGAGDNSPLH
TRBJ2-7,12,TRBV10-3,AISDEGQGYEQY
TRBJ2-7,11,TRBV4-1,ASSQTDRAEQY
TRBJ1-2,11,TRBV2,ASRADVNYGYT
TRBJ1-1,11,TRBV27,ASSLLAGTEAF
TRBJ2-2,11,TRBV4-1,ASSSFFTGELF
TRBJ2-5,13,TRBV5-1,ASSKNRGLGETQY
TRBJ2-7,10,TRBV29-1,SVDRGLGEQY
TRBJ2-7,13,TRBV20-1,SARTPGQGFYEQY
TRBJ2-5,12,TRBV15,ATRVVEEGETQY
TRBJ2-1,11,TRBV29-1,SVDTKTYNEQF
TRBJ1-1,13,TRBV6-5,ASSYSRTGGTEAF
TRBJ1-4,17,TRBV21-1,ASSKWGLGTGREWEKLF
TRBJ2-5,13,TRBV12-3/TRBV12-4,ASNPHGQGAETQY
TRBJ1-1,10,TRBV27,ASDRDLIEAF
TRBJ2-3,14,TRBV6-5,ASRRRGGSGTDTQY
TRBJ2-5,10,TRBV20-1,SASLGEETQY
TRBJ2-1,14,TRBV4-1,ASSQDSGQAGNEQF
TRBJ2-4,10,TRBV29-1,SVEGTGNSQY
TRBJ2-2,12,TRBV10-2,ASRDTSNTGELF
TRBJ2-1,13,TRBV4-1,ASSQETLSSGEQF
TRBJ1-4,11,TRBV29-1,SVISILNEKLF
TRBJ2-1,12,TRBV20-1,SASWGSSYNEQF
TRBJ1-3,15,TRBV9,ASSVVGAPGSGNTIY
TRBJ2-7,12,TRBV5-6,ASSWGPGTYEQY
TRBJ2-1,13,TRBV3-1,ASSRQRQSYNEQF
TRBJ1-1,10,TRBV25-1,ASREGGGRTF
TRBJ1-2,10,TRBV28,ASSTRPSGYT
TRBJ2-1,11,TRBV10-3,AISGAGAVKQF
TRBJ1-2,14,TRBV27,ASSSPGGTGYYGYT